These 21 T cell receptor beta chains share one sample of origin, sequenced in a study of blood T cell repertoires in COVID-19. Data came from immunoSEQ multiplex PCR; TCRdb stores just in-frame clones and leaves some out. The table has fewer than 200,000 clones, roughly 70% seen once. The specimen sequenced was peripheral blood. Receptors were obtained from a woman of 80 years or more with acute or convalescent COVID-19.

The gene calls are TRBV6-1 and TRBJ2-1; 8 positions agree with TRBD2. V lost 4 bases and J lost 1; bases outside the gene matches: 9. Germline-derived CDR1 and CDR2 are MNHNS and SASEGT. This CDR3 has 17 residues. The CDR3 spells CASSVTSGTRSYNEQFF. CDR3 bases: TGTGCCAGCAGTGTTACATCCGGGACTAGGTCCTACAATGAGCAGTTCTTC.

The rearrangement links TRBV13 to TRBJ2-7; the match to TRBD2 covers 10 bases. This CDR3 comprises 18 residues. V shed 5 bases and J 2 bases; nucleotides not matched to a gene: 15. Germline V gives CDR1 PRHDT, CDR2 FYEKMQ (reference sequence). CDR3 in amino acids: CASSLFTGGLAFPYEQYF. The CDR3 bases are TGTGCCAGCAGCCTATTCACGGGGGGACTAGCGTTTCCCTACGAGCAGTACTTC.

The sample holds one count of this clone. CDR3 coding DNA: TGTGCCTGGAGAGCGGCACGGTGGGGTACGCAGTATTTT. Translated: CAWRAARWGTQYF. The chain links TRBV30 to TRBJ2-3; D possibly corresponds to TRBD2 (5 bases). V was trimmed by 3 bases and J by 8 bases, leaving 15 bases between them. This CDR3 is 13 amino acids long. In germline, CDR1 is GTSNPN, CDR2 SVGIG (reference sequence).

The chain links TRBV28 to TRBJ2-7; TRBD1 matches at 9 bases. Trimming at V came to 8 bases and at J to 1 base, leaving 9 bases not matched to a gene. Germline V CDR1 and CDR2: MDHEN, SYDVKM. The CDR3 contains 15 residues. The CDR3 protein is CASGSAGQGSYEQYF. The CDR3 DNA reads TGTGCCAGCGGCTCTGCGGGACAGGGTTCCTACGAGCAGTACTTC.

Ten or more counts support this clone. The J gene is TRBJ2-7, the V gene TRBV2; unclear D gene. The V gene lost 5 bases and the J gene lost 0 bases, with 8 bases spanning the gap. The CDR3 loop spans 13 amino acids. CDR1 is SNHLY, CDR2 FYNNEI, per germline. The CDR3 bases are TGTGCCAGCAGTATCATTTCCTCCTACGAGCAGTACTTC. This encodes CASSIISSYEQYF.

The chain employs TRBV5-8 and TRBJ1-1, with D maybe TRBD1 (6 bases). This CDR3 has 14 amino acids. Trimming stripped 4 bases from V and 3 bases from J, with 13 bases between. CDR1 and CDR2 (germline): SGHTS, YDEGEE. The CDR3 region is CASSDQGRDTEAFF. Written as DNA, the CDR3 is TGTGCCAGCAGCGACCAGGGGCGGGACACTGAAGCTTTCTTT.

This chain joins TRBV18 and TRBJ1-2; the D is unclear. The CDR3 totals 16 residues. The V end was cut by 3 bases, the J end by 8 bases, with 22 bases between. From germline, CDR1 is KGHSH and CDR2 LQKENI. The CDR3 nucleotides are TGTGCCAGCTCACCCTCAATGGAGGCCAGCTCTGGCGGCTACACCTTC. This sequence encodes CASSPSMEASSGGYTF.

The gene calls are TRBV4-3 and TRBJ2-2; D is perhaps TRBD2 (6 bases). CDR1 is LGHNA, CDR2 YSLEER, per germline. V gave up 4 bases and J gave up 3 bases, with 9 bases separating them. The length of the CDR3 is 14 residues. The CDR3 loop is CASSRGGDTGELFF. The DNA for the CDR3 is TGCGCCAGCAGCCGTGGAGGGGACACCGGGGAGCTGTTTTTT.

The chain uses TRBV5-4 and TRBJ2-7; TRBD2 might be the D (6 bases). Germline V gene lookup returns CDR1 SGHNT and CDR2 YYREEE (reference sequence). The CDR3 consists of 16 residues. Trimming shortened V by 0 bases and J by 2 bases, and 15 bases separated the two germline ends. The CDR3 DNA sequence: TGTGCCAGCAGCTTGGGCGCGTCGGGAGTCGCCTACGAGCAGTACTTC. Translating it yields CASSLGASGVAYEQYF.

The chain carries TRBV5-1 and TRBJ1-1; 8 bases agree with TRBD1. The germline V gene has CDR1 SGHRS and CDR2 YFSETQ. V shed 4 bases, J shed 7 bases, and the junction held 9 bases outside the gene matches. The CDR3 length is 14 residues. For the CDR3, the DNA is TGCGCCAGCAGCCAGGGGGCGGAAAGGATTGAAGCTTTCTTT. As protein: CASSQGAERIEAFF.

The chain's CDR3 is CASSFPIDTQYF. The DNA for the CDR3 is TGTGCCAGCAGTTTCCCTATAGATACGCAGTATTTT. This rearrangement joins TRBV12-3 or TRBV12-4 to TRBJ2-3; D call uncertain. V was shortened by 3 bases and J by 5 bases, with 6 bases between the two germline ends. The CDR3 contains 12 residues.

This chain links TRBV12-3 or TRBV12-4 with TRBJ1-2, with D tentatively TRBD1 (6 bases). This CDR3 spans 11 amino acids. Trimming stripped 6 bases from V and 5 bases from J, with 7 bases between. DNA for the CDR3: TGTGCCAGCAGCGGACAGTATGGCTACACCTTC. Translating it yields CASSGQYGYTF.

The chain couples TRBV2 to TRBJ2-3, with a weak D call TRBD1 (5 bases). Trimming shortened V by 3 bases and J by 0 bases, and 7 bases separated the two germline ends. This CDR3 contains 14 residues. Germline V gene data show CDR1 as SNHLY and CDR2 as FYNNEI. Here the CDR3 reads CASSDDSSTDTQYF. CDR3 in DNA: TGTGCCAGCAGTGATGACAGTAGCACAGATACGCAGTATTTT.

CDR3 residues: CASSYSEILTTQHF. As DNA, the CDR3 is TGTGCCAGCAGTTACTCCGAGATTCTCACGACCCAGCATTTT. The chain combines TRBV6-2 or TRBV6-3 with TRBJ1-5, with D hard to call. Trimming took off 0 bases at V and 11 bases at J, with 14 bases between the two ends. From germline, CDR1 is MNHEY and CDR2 SVGEGT. This CDR3 spans 14 amino acids.

This clone was seen only a few times. The chain joins TRBV27 to TRBJ2-7, with D possibly being TRBD1 (6 bases). V gave up 2 bases and J gave up 5 bases, with 13 bases separating them. Germline CDR1 and CDR2: MNHEY and SMNVEV (reference sequence). There are 14 residues in the CDR3. As DNA, the CDR3 is TGTGCCAGCAGTTTAGGAACAGGGTCCAACGAGCAGTACTTC. Encoded protein: CASSLGTGSNEQYF.

The chain has TRBV10-3 and TRBJ2-7; possible D gene TRBD2, 5 bases. Germline values: CDR1 ENHRY, CDR2 SYGVKD. The CDR3 has 13 amino acids. V lost 4 bases, J lost 2 bases, and 9 bases lay in between. CDR3 loop: CAISGGSPYEQYF. Here the CDR3 DNA reads TGTGCCATCAGTGGCGGGTCGCCCTACGAGCAGTACTTC.

The CDR3 loop is CASSALQGGGEKLFF. CDR3 bases: TGTGCCAGCAGCGCGTTACAGGGGGGAGGTGAAAAACTGTTTTTT. The chain has TRBV3-1 (or the pseudogene TRBV3-2) and TRBJ1-4; 8 nucleotides agree with TRBD1. The CDR3 sequence is 15 residues long. Germline V gene lookup returns CDR1 LGHDT and CDR2 YNNKEL (reference sequence). V trimming: 5 bases; J trimming: 7 bases; junction bases outside the gene matches: 9.

This rearrangement joins TRBV19 to TRBJ1-5; 7 bases are shared with TRBD1. J lost 7 bases, V lost 6 bases, and 18 bases had no gene match. This CDR3 has 17 amino acids. The germline gives CDR1 LNHDA, CDR2 SQIVND (reference sequence). The CDR3 DNA is TGTGCCAGTAGCCTTATCCAGCAATCAGGGGGTCGGCAGCCCCAGCATTTT. Protein sequence: CASSLIQQSGGRQPQHF.

The chain employs TRBV5-4 and TRBJ2-2; 12 nucleotides line up with TRBD2. V gave up 4 bases and J gave up 6 bases; unmatched junction bases: 4. Germline lookup yields CDR1 SGHNT and CDR2 YYREEE (reference sequence). CDR3 length equals 15 residues. CDR3 amino acids: CASSRTSGIAGELFF. The CDR3, as DNA: TGTGCCAGCAGCCGGACTAGCGGGATTGCCGGGGAGCTGTTTTTT.

The chain has TRBV24-1 and TRBJ2-7; 7 nucleotides agree with TRBD2. Trimming took 7 bases from V and 0 from J; bases not matched to a gene: 5. Germline CDR1 and CDR2: KGHDR and SFDVKD. The CDR3 covers 14 residues. CDR3 DNA sequence: TGTGCCACCAGCGGGCGGGAGAGCTCCTACGAGCAGTACTTC. Its translation is CATSGRESSYEQYF.

The chain is built from TRBV25-1 and TRBJ1-2, with 8 bases fitting TRBD1. Germline V CDR1 and CDR2: MGHDK, SYGVNS. The CDR3 totals 12 residues. Losses at the gene ends were 5 bases for V and 8 bases for J; bases not matched to a gene: 4. The CDR3 DNA sequence: TGTGCCAGCAGTTCAGGGGGCAGAGGCTACACCTTC. Its protein is CASSSGGRGYTF.